Described below is a single TCR beta chain sequence and its context. This sequence may be a read error, since a much larger clone differs from it by one base. This record comes from a study of human T cells and chemical hapten exposure. Time point defined: patch test 2, 6 weeks after DPC sensitization. The treatment was: therapeutic diphenylcyclopropenone sensitization with weekly scalp DPC. In the authors' workflow: A typical sample had some 95,000 TCRs, with about 20,000 to 690,600 overall. Each CDR3 protein gets one entry after TCRdb re-called the RACE reads with MiXCR. In this record, the V and J calls reflect TCRdb's handling and not the investigators' own analysis. The table lists approximately 120,000 distinct CDR3 sequences, about a tenth of them singletons. There are 14 residues in the CDR3. CDR1 DFQATT and CDR2 SNEGSKA come from the germline V gene (reference sequence).

The clonotype originates from a woman aged 35 to 49 with alopecia areata. Some clones in this sample may be carry-over from other donors' samples. The V and J genes are TRBV20-1 and TRBJ2-3, with TRBD1 as a possible D gene (5 bases). The sample here was whole blood, taken in connection with sensitization to the hapten diphenylcyclopropenone (DPC). The CDR3 coding sequence is TGCAGTGCTAAGGGGCCTCTTGGCACAGATGCGCAGTATTTT. Translating gives CSAKGPLGTDAQYF.